The clone carrying this T cell receptor (beta chain) came up once. The data stem from a study of blood T cell repertoires in COVID-19. Overall study: COVID-19 samples collected from the United States, Italy and Spain covered acute and convalescent phases.

Germline V CDR1 and CDR2: MNHEY, SVGAGI. The CDR3 spans 13 residues. Trimming at V came to 5 bases and at J to 4 bases, leaving 2 bases not matched to a gene. The assay was immunoSEQ multiplex PCR, and TCRdb's table has in-frame clones only and misses some. The sample has about 200,000 clones, about nine tenths seen once. V is TRBV6-5 and J is TRBJ1-1; 9 bases fit TRBD1. The sample comprised peripheral blood. This receptor was obtained from a man aged 50-60 years with acute or convalescent COVID-19. The CDR3 DNA reads TGTGCCAGCAGTCAGACAGGGGGCACTGAAGCTTTCTTT. It is translated as CASSQTGGTEAFF.